This T cell receptor (beta chain) was found in a study of blood T cells in healthy people across ages. Study findings and constraints: The fall in TCR beta diversity per million T cells was roughly linear with age. Naive T cell percentage and TCR beta diversity correlated strongly. The study found more naive CD4+ cells and higher diversity in long-lived than aged donors.

This clonotype was picked up many times. The antigen is unknown. Trimming took 11 bases from V and 1 from J, leaving 8 bases between them. The germline V gene has CDR1 ENHRY and CDR2 SYGVKD. CDR3 size: 11 residues. Together with a sample-barcoded 5' primer, a J-beta primer mix was included in a second PCR lasting about 7 to 11 cycles. All samples gave at least 2.5 million CDR3-containing paired-end reads. MiXCR was run by TCRdb on the 5' RACE reads, yielding one entry per CDR3 protein. This sample has about 1.1 million distinct CDR3 sequences, with under 40% found just once. The material sequenced was blood. The rearrangement uses TRBV10-3 and TRBJ1-1; D gene ambiguous. The TCR originated in a man aged 18 to 30 in good health. The chain's CDR3 is CAARANTEAFF. The CDR3 DNA reads as TGTGCCGCCCGGGCGAACACTGAAGCTTTCTTT.